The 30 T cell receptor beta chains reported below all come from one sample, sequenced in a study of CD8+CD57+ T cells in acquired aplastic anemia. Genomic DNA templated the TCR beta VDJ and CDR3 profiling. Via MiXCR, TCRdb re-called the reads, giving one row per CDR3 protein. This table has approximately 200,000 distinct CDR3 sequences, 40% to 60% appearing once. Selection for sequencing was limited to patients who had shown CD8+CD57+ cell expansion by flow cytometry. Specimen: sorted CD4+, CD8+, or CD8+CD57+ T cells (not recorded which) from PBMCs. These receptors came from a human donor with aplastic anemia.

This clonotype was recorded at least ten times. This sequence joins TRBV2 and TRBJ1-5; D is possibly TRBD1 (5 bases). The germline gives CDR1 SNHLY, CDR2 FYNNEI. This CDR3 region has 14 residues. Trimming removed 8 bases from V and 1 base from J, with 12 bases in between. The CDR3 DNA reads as TGTGCCAGCCGTGCCAGGGTAAGCAATCAGCCCCAGCATTTT. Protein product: CASRARVSNQPQHF. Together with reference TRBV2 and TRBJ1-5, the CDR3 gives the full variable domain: EPEVTQTPSHQVTQMGQEVILRCVPISNHLYFYWYRQILGQKVEFLVSFYNNEISEKSEIFDDQFSVERPDGSNFTLKIRSTKLEDSAMYFCASRARVSNQPQHFGDGTRLSIL.

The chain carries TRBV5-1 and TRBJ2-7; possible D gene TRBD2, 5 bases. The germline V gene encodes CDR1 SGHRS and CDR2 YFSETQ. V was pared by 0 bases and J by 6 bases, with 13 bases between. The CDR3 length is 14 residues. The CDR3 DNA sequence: TGCGCCAGCAGCTTGGCCAACCCGGGGTCCGAGCAGTACGTC. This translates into CASSLANPGSEQYV.

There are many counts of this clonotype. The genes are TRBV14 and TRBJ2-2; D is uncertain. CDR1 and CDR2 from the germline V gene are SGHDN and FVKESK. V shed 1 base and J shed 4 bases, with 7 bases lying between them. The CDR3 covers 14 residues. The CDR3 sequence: CASSQVFLTGELFF. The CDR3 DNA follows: TGTGCCAGCAGCCAAGTTTTCCTCACCGGGGAGCTGTTTTTT.

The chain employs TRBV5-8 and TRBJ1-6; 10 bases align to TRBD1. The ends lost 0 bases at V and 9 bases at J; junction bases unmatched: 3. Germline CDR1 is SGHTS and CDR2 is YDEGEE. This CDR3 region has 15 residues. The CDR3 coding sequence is TGTGCCAGCAGCTTGGCCGGGACAGGGGCTTCACCCCTCCACTTT. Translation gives CASSLAGTGASPLHF.

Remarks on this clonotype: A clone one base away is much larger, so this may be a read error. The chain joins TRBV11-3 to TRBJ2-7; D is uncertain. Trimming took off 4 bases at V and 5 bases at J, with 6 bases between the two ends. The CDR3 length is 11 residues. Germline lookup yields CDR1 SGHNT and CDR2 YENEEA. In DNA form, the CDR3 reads TGTGCCAGCAGCTCAGCGAACGAGCAGTACTTC. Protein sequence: CASSSANEQYF.

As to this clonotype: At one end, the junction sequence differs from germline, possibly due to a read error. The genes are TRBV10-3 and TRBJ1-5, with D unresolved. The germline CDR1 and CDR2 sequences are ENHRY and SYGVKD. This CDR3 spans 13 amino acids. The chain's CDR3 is CASSFGGSQPQHF. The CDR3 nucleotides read TGTGCCAGCAGTTTCGGCGGGAGCCAGCCCCAGCATTTT.

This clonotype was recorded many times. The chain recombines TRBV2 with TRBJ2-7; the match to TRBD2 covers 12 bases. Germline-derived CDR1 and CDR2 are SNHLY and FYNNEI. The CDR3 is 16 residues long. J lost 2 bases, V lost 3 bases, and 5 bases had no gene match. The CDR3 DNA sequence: TGTGCCAGCAGTGATGCGGCTAGCGGGGGGGCCTACGAGCAGTACTTC. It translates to CASSDAASGGAYEQYF.

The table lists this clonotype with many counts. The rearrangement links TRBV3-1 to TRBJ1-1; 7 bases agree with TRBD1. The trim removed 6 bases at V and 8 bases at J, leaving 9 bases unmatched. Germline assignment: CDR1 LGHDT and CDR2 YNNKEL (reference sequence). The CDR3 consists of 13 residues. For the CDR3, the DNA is TGTGCCAGCAGTCCTCGACAGGGACCAGAAGCTTTCTTT. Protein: CASSPRQGPEAFF.

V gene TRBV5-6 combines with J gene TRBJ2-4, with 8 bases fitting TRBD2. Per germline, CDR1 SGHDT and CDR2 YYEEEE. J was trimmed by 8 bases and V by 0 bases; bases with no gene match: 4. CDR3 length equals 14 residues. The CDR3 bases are TGTGCCAGCAGCTTGGCGGGGGGGTGGGACATTCAGTACTTC. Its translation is CASSLAGGWDIQYF.

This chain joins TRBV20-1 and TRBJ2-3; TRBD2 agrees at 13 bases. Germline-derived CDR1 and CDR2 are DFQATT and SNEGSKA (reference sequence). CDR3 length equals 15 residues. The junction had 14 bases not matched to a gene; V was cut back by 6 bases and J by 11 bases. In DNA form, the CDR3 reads TGCAGTGCCCTCGGACTAGCGGGGGCCTACAATGAGCAGTATTTT. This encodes CSALGLAGAYNEQYF.

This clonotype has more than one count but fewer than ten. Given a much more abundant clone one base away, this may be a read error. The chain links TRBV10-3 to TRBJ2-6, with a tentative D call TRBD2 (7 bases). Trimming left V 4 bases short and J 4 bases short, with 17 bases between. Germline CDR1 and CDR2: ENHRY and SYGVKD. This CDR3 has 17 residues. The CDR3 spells CAISGSRGATGANVLTF. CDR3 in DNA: TGTGCCATCAGTGGGTCTCGGGGGGCGACGGGGGCCAACGTCCTGACTTTC.

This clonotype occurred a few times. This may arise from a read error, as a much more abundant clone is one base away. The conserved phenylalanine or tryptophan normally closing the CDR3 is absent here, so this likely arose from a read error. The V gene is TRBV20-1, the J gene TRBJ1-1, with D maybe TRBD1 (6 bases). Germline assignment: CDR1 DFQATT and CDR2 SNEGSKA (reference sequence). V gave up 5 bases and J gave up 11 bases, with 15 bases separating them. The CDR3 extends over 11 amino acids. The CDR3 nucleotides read TGCAGTGCTCTCCGGGGTCAGGGGGCTTTCTCT. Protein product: CSALRGQGAFS.

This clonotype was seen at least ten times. The CDR3 spells CASSPSGLGADTQYF. DNA of the CDR3: TGTGCCAGCAGCCCCTCCGGACTAGGTGCAGATACGCAGTATTTT. The rearrangement uses TRBV4-2 and TRBJ2-3; 7 nucleotides match TRBD2. The V segment lost 4 bases and the J segment 4 bases; nucleotides outside the gene matches: 8. The CDR3 sequence is 15 residues long. Germline V lookup: CDR1 LGHNA, CDR2 YNFKEQ.

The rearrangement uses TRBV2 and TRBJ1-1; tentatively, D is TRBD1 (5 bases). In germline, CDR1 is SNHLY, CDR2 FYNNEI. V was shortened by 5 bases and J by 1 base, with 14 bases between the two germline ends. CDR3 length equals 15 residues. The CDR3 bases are TGTGCCAGCAGTATGATCCAGGGTTCGAACACTGAAGCTTTCTTT. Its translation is CASSMIQGSNTEAFF.

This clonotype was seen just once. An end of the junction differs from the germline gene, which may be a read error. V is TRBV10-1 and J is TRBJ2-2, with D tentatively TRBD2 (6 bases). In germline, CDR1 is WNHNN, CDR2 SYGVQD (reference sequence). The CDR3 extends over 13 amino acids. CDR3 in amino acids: CATGDSNTRELFF. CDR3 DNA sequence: TGTGCCACGGGAGACAGCAACACCAGGGAGCTGTTTTTT.

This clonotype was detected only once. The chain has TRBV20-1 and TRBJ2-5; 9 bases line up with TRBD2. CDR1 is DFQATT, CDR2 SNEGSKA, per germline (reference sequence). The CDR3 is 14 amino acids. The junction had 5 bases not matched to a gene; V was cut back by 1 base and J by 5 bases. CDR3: CSARGLAGWETQYF. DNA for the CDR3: TGCAGTGCTAGAGGGCTAGCGGGGTGGGAGACCCAGTACTTC.

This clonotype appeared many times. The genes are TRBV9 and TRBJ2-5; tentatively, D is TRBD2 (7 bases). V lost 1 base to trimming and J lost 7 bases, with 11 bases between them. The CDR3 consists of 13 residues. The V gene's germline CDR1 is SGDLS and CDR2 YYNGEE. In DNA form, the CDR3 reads TGTGCCAGCAGCGTAAAGGGGGAGGGGACCCAGTACTTC. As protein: CASSVKGEGTQYF.

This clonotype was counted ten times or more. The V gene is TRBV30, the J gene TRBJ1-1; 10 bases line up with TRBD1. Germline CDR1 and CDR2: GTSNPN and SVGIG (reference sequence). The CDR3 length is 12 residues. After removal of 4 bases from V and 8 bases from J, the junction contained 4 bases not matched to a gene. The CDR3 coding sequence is TGTGCCTGGATTGACAGGGGGCGGGAAGCTTTCTTT. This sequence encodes CAWIDRGREAFF.

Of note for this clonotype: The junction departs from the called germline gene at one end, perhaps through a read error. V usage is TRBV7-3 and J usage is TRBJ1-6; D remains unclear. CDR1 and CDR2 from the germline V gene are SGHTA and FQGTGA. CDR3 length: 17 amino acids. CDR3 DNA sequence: TGTGCTAGCAGCGCCACGTCGGAGAACAGCTTGAATTCACCCCTCCACTTT. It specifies CASSATSENSLNSPLHF.

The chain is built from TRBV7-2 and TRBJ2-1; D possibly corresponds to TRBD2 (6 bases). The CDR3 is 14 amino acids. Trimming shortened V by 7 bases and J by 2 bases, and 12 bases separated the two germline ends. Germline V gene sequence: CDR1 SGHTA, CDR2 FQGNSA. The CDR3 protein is CASTEEGTYNEQFF. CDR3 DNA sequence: TGTGCCAGCACGGAGGAGGGAACCTACAATGAGCAGTTCTTC.

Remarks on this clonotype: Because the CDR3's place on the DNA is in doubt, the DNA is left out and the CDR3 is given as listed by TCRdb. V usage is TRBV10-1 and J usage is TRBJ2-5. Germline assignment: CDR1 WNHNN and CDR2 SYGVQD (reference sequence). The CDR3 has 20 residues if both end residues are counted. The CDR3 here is CAMYLCASSSGSLPQETQYF.

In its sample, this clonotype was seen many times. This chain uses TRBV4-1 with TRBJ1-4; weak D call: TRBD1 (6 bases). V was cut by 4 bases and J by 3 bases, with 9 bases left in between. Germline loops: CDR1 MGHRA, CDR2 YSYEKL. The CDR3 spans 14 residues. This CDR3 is CASSRRTANEKLFF. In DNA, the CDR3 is TGCGCCAGCAGCCGTAGGACAGCTAATGAAAAACTGTTTTTT.

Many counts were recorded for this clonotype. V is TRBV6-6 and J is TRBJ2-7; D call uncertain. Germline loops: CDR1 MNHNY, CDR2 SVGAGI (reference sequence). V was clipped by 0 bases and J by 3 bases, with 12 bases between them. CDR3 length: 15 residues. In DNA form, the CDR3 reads TGTGCCAGCAGTTACTCGAACGTCCCCCTCTACGAGCAGTACTTC. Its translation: CASSYSNVPLYEQYF.

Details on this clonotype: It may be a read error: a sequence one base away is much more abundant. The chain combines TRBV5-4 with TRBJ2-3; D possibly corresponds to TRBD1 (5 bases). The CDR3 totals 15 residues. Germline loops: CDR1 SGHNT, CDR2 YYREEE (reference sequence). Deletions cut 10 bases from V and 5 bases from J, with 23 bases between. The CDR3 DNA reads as TGTGCCGGCGCACCTCAGGGCCCCCAAGGAGATACGCAGTATTTT. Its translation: CAGAPQGPQGDTQYF.

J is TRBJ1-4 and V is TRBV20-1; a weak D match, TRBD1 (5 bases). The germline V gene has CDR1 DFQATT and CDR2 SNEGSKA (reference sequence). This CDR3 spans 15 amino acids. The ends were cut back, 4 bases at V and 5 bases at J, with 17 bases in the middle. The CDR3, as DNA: TGCAGTGCTAAGGGGTTGGACAACCAAAATGAAAAACTGTTTTTT. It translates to CSAKGLDNQNEKLFF.

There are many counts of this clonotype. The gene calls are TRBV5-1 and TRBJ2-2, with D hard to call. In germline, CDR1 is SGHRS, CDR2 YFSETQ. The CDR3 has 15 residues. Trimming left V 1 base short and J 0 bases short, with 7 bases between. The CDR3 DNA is TGCGCCAGCAGCTTGAACACGGCGAACACCGGGGAGCTGTTTTTT. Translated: CASSLNTANTGELFF.

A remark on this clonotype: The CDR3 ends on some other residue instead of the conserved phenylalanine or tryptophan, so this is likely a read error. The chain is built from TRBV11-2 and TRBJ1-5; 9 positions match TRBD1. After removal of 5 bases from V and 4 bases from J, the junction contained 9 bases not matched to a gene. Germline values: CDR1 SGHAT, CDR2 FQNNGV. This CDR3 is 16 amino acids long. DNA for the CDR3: TGTGCCAGCAGCCGGACCGGGACAGGGAGGAATCAGCCCCAGCATTCT. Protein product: CASSRTGTGRNQPQHS.

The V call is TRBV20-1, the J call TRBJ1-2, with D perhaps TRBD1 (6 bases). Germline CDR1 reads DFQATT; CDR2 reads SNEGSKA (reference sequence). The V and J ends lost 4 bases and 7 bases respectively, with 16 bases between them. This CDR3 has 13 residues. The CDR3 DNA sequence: TGCAGTGCTACGGACAGTGGGGCGGGTGGCTACACCTTC. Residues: CSATDSGAGGYTF.

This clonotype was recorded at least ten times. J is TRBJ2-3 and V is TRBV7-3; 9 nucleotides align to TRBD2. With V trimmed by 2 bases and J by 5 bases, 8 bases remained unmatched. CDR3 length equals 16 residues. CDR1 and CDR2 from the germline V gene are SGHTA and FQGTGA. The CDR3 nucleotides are TGTGCCAGCAGCTTACAAGGCGGGGGGGCTGGAGATACGCAGTATTTT. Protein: CASSLQGGGAGDTQYF.

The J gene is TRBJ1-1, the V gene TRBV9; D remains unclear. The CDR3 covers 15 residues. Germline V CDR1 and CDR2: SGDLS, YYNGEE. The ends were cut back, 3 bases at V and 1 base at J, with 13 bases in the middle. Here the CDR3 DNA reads TGTGCCAGCAGCGCACGGGTTGGGTGGAACACTGAAGCTTTCTTT. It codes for CASSARVGWNTEAFF.